This T cell receptor beta chain comes out of a study of blood T cell repertoires in COVID-19. Study information: Samples representing acute and convalescent COVID-19 were sourced from the United States, Italy and Spain. Nucleic acid was either cDNA or gDNA, and it came from T cells, B-cell-depleted T cells, or PBMCs.

CDR1 and CDR2 (germline): SNHLY, FYNNEI. The ends were cut back, 3 bases at V and 5 bases at J, with 14 bases in the middle. This CDR3 has 15 amino acids. One Seattle source followed patients from active infection through their disease course. Per the study methods: Reference gene primer amplification gave estimated nucleated cell counts. Profiled with immunoSEQ multiplex PCR; TCRdb holds only in-frame clones, not every one. Clone size and the V and J calls come from that table; the DNA yielded D and trimming. The repertoire holds fewer than 250,000 clones, with about 93% as singletons. The clonotype was recovered from a young man with COVID-19, enrolled during active disease. What was sequenced was peripheral blood. The gene calls are TRBV2 and TRBJ2-1; tentatively, D is TRBD2 (6 bases). Here the CDR3 reads CASSEIVSGDNEQFF. The CDR3 DNA is TGTGCCAGCAGTGAGATCGTTTCGGGGGACAATGAGCAGTTCTTC.